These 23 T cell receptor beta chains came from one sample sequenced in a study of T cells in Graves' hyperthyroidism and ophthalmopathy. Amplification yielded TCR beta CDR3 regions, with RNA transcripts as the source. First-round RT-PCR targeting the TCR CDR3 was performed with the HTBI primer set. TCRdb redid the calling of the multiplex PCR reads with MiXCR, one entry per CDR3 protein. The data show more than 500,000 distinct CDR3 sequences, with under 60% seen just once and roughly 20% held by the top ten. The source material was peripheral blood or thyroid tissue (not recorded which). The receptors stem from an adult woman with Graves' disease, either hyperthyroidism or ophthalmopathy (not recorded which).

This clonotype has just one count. CDR3 amino acids: CASSLGDPNSPLHF. DNA of the CDR3: TGTGCCAGCAGCTTGGGGGACCCTAATTCACCCCTCCACTTT. The chain uses TRBV7-9 and TRBJ1-6, with D possibly matching TRBD1 (5 bases). Trimming left V 3 bases short and J 6 bases short, with 9 bases between. CDR3 length: 14 residues. Per germline, CDR1 SEHNR and CDR2 FQNEAQ (reference sequence).

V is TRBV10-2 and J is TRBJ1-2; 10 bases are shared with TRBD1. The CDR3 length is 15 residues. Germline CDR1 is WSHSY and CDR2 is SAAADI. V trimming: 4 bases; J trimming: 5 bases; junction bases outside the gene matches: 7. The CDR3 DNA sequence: TGCGCCAGCAGTGCGACAGGGACAGGGGTTTATGGCTACACCTTC. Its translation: CASSATGTGVYGYTF.

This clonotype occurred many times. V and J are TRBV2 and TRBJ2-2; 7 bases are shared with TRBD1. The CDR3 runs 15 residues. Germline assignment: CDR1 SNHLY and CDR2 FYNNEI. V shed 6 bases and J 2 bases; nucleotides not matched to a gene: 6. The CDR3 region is CASRHRDRNTGELFF. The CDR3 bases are TGTGCCAGCAGGCACCGGGACAGAAACACCGGGGAGCTGTTTTTT. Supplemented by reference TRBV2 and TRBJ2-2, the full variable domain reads EPEVTQTPSHQVTQMGQEVILRCVPISNHLYFYWYRQILGQKVEFLVSFYNNEISEKSEIFDDQFSVERPDGSNFTLKIRSTKLEDSAMYFCASRHRDRNTGELFFGEGSRLTVL.

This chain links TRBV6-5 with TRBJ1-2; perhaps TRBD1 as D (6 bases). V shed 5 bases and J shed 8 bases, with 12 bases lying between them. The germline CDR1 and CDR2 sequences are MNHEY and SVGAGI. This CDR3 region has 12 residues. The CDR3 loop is CASSPRTAGYTF. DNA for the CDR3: TGTGCCAGCAGTCCACGGACAGCGGGCTACACCTTC.

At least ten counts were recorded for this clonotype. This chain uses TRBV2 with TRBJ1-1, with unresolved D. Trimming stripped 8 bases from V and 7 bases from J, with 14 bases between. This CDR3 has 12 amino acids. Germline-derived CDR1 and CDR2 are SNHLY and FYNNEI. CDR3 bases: TGTGCCAGCCCGCCCGATTCCCGTGAAGCTTTCTTT. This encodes CASPPDSREAFF.

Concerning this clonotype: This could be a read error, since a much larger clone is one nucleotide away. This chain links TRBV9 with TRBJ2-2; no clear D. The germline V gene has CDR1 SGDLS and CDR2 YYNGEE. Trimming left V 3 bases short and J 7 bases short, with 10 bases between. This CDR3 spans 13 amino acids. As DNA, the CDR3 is TGTGCCAGCAGCGGGGCGAGCTTCGGGGAGCTGTTTTTT. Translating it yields CASSGASFGELFF.

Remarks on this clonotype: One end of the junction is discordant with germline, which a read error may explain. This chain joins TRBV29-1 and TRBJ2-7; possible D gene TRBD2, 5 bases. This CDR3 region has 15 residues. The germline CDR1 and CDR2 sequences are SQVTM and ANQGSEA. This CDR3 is CASSFFRGIHYEQYF. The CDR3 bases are TGTGCCAGCAGCTTCTTTAGAGGGATCCACTACGAGCAGTACTTC.

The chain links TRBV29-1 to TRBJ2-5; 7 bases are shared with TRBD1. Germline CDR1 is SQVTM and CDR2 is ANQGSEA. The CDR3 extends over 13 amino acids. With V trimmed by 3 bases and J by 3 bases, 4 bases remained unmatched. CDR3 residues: CSVDRDREETQYF. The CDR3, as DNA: TGCAGCGTTGACCGAGACAGGGAAGAGACCCAGTACTTC. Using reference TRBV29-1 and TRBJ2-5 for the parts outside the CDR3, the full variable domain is SAVISQKPSRDICQRGTSLTIQCQVDSQVTMMFWYRQQPGQSLTLIATANQGSEATYESGFVIDKFPISRPNLTFSTLTVSNMSPEDSSIYLCSVDRDREETQYFGPGTRLLVL.

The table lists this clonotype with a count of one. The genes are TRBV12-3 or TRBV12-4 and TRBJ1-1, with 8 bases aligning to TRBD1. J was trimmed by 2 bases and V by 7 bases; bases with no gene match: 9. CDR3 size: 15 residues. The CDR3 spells CASTPSGQGNTEAFF. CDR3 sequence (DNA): TGTGCCAGCACCCCCAGCGGACAGGGAAACACTGAAGCTTTCTTT.

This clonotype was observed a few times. The CDR3 DNA reads TGCAGTGCTAATGACGGAAAGGCTGGAAACACCATATATTTT. It specifies CSANDGKAGNTIYF. The chain joins TRBV20-1 to TRBJ1-3; D is unresolved. Germline V gives CDR1 DFQATT, CDR2 SNEGSKA (reference sequence). Trimming took off 4 bases at V and 2 bases at J, with 12 bases between the two ends. The CDR3 covers 14 residues.

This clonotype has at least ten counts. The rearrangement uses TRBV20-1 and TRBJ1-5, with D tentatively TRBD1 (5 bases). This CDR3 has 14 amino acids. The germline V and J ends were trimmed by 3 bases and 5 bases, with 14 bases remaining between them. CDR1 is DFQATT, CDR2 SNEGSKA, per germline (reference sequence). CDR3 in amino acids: CSASISRGYQPQHF. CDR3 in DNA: TGCAGTGCTAGTATATCAAGGGGCTATCAGCCCCAGCATTTT.

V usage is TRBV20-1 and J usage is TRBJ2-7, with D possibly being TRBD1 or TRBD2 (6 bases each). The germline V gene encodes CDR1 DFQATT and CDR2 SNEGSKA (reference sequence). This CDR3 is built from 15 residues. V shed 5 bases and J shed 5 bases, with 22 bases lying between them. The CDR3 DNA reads TGCAGTGCTTTCTCCCGAGTGGGGGGCACCCACGAGCAGTACTTC. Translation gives CSAFSRVGGTHEQYF.

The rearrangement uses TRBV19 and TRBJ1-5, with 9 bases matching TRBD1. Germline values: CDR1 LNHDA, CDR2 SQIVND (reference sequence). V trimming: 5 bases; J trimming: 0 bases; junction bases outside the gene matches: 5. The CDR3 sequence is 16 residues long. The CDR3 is CASSRQGVGSNQPQHF. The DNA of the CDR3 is TGTGCCAGTAGTCGACAGGGGGTAGGTAGCAATCAGCCCCAGCATTTT.

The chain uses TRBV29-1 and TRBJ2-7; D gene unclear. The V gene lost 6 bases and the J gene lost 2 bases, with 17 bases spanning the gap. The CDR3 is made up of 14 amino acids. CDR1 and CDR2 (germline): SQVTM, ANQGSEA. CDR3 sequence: CSVAARDTTYEQYF. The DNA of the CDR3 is TGCAGCGTGGCGGCCCGCGACACAACCTACGAGCAGTACTTC.

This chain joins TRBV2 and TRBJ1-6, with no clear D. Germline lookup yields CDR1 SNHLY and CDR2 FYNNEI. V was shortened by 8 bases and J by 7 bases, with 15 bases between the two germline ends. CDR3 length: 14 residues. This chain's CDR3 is CASWKRGLNSPLHF. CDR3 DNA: TGTGCCAGCTGGAAGCGCGGCCTCAATTCACCCCTCCACTTT.

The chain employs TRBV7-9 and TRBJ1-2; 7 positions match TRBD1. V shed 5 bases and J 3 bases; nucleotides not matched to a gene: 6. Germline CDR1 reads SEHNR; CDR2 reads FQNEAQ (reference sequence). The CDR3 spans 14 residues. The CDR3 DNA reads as TGTGCCAGCAGCACCCGACAGGGTGACTATGGCTACACCTTC. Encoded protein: CASSTRQGDYGYTF.

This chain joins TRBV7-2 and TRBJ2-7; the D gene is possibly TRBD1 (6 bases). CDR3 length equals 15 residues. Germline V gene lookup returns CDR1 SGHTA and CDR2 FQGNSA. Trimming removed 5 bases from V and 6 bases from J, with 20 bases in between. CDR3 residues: CASSPTGTSVREQYF. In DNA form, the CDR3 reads TGTGCCAGCAGCCCCACAGGGACATCGGTTCGCGAGCAGTACTTC.

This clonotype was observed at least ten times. In DNA, the CDR3 is TGTGCCAGCAGCCTATCGTACAGGAGCTACGAGCAGTACTTC. Residues: CASSLSYRSYEQYF. The chain joins TRBV7-9 to TRBJ2-7, with a weak D call TRBD1 (5 bases). The CDR3 spans 14 residues. Trimming left V 5 bases short and J 3 bases short, with 14 bases between. The V gene's germline CDR1 is SEHNR and CDR2 FQNEAQ (reference sequence).

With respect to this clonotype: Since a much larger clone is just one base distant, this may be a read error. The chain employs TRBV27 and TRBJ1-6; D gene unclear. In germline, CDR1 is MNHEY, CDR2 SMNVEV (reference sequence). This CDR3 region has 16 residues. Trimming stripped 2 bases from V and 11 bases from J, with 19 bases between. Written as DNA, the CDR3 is TGTGCCAGCAGTTTACCGGGGTTAAGAAGCGATCCACCCCTCCACTTT. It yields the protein CASSLPGLRSDPPLHF.

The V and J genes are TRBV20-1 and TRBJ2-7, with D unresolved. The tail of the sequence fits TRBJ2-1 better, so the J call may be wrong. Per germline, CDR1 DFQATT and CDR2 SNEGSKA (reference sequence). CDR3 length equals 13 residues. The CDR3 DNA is TGCAGTGCTAGGACCCTAGGGTCCGGTGAGCAGTTCTTC. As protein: CSARTLGSGEQFF.

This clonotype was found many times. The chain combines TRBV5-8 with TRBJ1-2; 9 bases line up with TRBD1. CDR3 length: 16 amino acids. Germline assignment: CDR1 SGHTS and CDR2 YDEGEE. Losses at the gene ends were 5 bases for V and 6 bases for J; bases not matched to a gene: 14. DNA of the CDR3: TGTGCCAGCAGGAAATCCGGGACAGGGAGGACTAATGGCTACACCTTC. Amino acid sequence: CASRKSGTGRTNGYTF.

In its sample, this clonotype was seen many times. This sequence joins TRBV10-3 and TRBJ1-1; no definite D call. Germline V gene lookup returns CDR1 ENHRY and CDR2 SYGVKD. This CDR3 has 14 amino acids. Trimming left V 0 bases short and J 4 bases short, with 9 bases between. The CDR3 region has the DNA TGTGCCATCAGTGAGTCGCAGCTAGCCACTGAAGCTTTCTTT. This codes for CAISESQLATEAFF.

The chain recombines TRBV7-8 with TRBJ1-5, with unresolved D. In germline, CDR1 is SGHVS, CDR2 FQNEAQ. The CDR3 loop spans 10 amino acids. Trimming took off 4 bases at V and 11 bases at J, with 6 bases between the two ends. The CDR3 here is CASSYRAQHF. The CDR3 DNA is TGTGCCAGCAGCTACCGGGCCCAGCATTTT.